This T cell receptor beta chain was obtained from a study of T cell clonotyping in hematopoietic cell transplantation. Study-wide results and caveats: Pathologically expanded recipient clonotypes increased progressively from day 30 to day 180 as diversity fell.

Recipient blood drawn about 28 days pretransplant and days 30, 100, 180 after. Germline CDR1 is SGHRS and CDR2 is YFSETQ. The CDR3 contains 13 residues. V lost 2 bases, J lost 5 bases, and 11 bases lay in between. Only in-frame clones appear in the TCRdb table, and some are missing; sequencing was by immunoSEQ multiplex PCR. The data contain roughly 30,000 clones, roughly 92% of them singletons. Concerning this clone: Antigen unknown.

Material: PBMCs, obtained 100 days after allogeneic stem cell transplant. The receptor's source is a female patient aged 45-60 years who had an allogeneic stem cell transplant from a related donor, so the T cells may come from the graft donor. Some clones in this sample may be carry-over from other donors' samples. The genes are TRBV5-1 and TRBJ2-7; possibly TRBD1 for D (5 bases). The CDR3 region has the DNA TGCGCCAGCAGCTTTGTCGAAGGGGACGAGCAGTACTTC. Translating gives CASSFVEGDEQYF.